The 7 T cell receptor beta chains below all came from one sample that was sequenced in a study of T cell repertoires in cytomegalovirus infection. These receptors are not linked to any known antigen. Each CDR3 protein is one row after TCRdb ran MiXCR on the reads. In the table there are approximately 600,000 distinct CDR3 sequences, 40% of which are singletons. The sequences come from cultured PBMCs, collected from culture after CMV antigen stimulation. The receptors were gathered from a human donor in good health (CMV status not recorded). Some clones in this sample may be carry-over from other donors' samples.

The sample holds a few counts of this clonotype. The V and J genes are TRBV7-2 and TRBJ1-5; D remains unclear. CDR1 is SGHTA and CDR2 is FQGNSA in the germline V gene. V lost 2 bases and J 5 bases, leaving 10 bases between the germline ends. The CDR3 contains 14 residues. CDR3 DNA sequence: TGTGCCAGCAGCTTACAGTTTGGGGATCAGCCCCAGCATTTT. It specifies CASSLQFGDQPQHF.

This rearrangement joins TRBV4-3 to TRBJ2-5; the D gene is possibly TRBD1 (6 bases). Germline V gives CDR1 LGHNA, CDR2 YSLEER. This CDR3 has 13 amino acids. V was cut by 1 base and J by 5 bases, with 8 bases left in between. The CDR3 loop reads CASSQGDRETQYF. Here the CDR3 DNA reads TGCGCCAGCAGCCAAGGTGACAGGGAGACCCAGTACTTC.

This clonotype was found a few times. This chain connects TRBV15 to TRBJ2-7; no firm D call. Germline CDR1 and CDR2: LNHNV and YYDKDF (reference sequence). The CDR3 sequence is 14 residues long. The V gene lost 1 base and the J gene lost 6 bases, with 13 bases spanning the gap. CDR3 DNA: TGTGCCACCAGCAGAGGGACCAATCCGGGCGAGCAGTACTTC. It translates to CATSRGTNPGEQYF.

This clonotype came up a few times. This rearrangement joins TRBV7-2 to TRBJ2-7; 13 bases fit TRBD2. Looked up from germline, CDR1 is SGHTA and CDR2 is FQGNSA. J was trimmed by 6 bases and V by 5 bases; bases with no gene match: 7. CDR3 size: 15 residues. CDR3 protein: CASSPRTSGSGEQYF. CDR3 DNA sequence: TGTGCCAGCAGCCCCCGGACTAGCGGGAGCGGCGAGCAGTACTTC.

This clonotype was recorded many times. The chain links TRBV7-8 to TRBJ2-2; no reliable D call. CDR3 length equals 15 residues. Trimming stripped 0 bases from V and 1 base from J, with 6 bases between. Per germline, CDR1 SGHVS and CDR2 FQNEAQ. CDR3 coding DNA: TGTGCCAGCAGCTTAGCGCGGCAGAACACCGGGGAGCTGTTTTTT. Protein sequence: CASSLARQNTGELFF.

V is TRBV7-2 and J is TRBJ2-2; the match to TRBD1 covers 10 bases. CDR1 and CDR2 from the germline V gene are SGHTA and FQGNSA. The CDR3 length is 17 residues. The trim removed 5 bases at V and 7 bases at J, leaving 13 bases unmatched. The CDR3 spells CASSPGPGQGKIGELFF. Written as DNA, the CDR3 is TGTGCCAGCAGCCCGGGTCCGGGACAGGGGAAGATCGGGGAGCTGTTTTTT.

This sequence joins TRBV7-4 and TRBJ1-2; D remains ambiguous. Trimming took off 5 bases at V and 8 bases at J, with 12 bases between the two ends. The CDR3 totals 12 residues. Germline V gene data show CDR1 as SGHVT and CDR2 as SQSDAQ. The CDR3 region is CASSPRPGGYTF. The CDR3 nucleotides read TGTGCCAGCAGCCCCCGACCCGGGGGCTACACCTTC.